This record looks at one T cell receptor beta chain sequence and its context. Naive CD8 cells lacked CD45RO, underwent positive selection for CCR7 and left out terminally differentiated effector memory CD45RA+ cells. Sequenced by immunoSEQ multiplex PCR; TCRdb stores in-frame clones only, minus some. The data contain about 820,000 clones, about 91% of them singletons. The CDR3 sequence is 16 residues long. Germline assignment: CDR1 SGHVS and CDR2 FNYEAQ. The V gene end was trimmed by 2 bases and the J gene end by 2 bases; junction bases not matched to a gene: 4. The data were obtained in a study of shared clonotypes between healthy human individuals.

The receptor's source is a man between 25 and 39 years old in good health. This rearrangement joins TRBV7-6 to TRBJ2-2, with 8 nucleotides matching TRBD2. The sample consisted of naive CD8+ T cells sorted from blood. The CDR3 protein is CASSLLAGLNTGELFF. The CDR3 DNA sequence: TGTGCCAGCAGCTTATTAGCGGGACTTAACACCGGGGAGCTGTTTTTT.